A selection of T cell receptor beta chains follows, all from one sample in a study of cytomegalovirus exposure and HLA in healthy donors. Produced via immunoSEQ multiplex PCR; TCRdb's table is partial and in-frame only. The data show 120,000 or so clones, approximately 74% seen once. Sequencing was carried out using PBMCs. The receptors here all came from a man between 35 and 55 years old in good health and CMV-seropositive. CDR3s include the opening cysteine and the closing phenylalanine or tryptophan. D genes are given only for firm matches. The size entry is marked missing in some rows and otherwise reads once, few, many or a size class.

J gene | V gene | D gene | clone size | CDR3 DNA | CDR3 protein
TRBJ2-7 | TRBV6-5 | TRBD2 | - | TGTGCCAGCAGCCTAGCGGGAACCCCCCCACTCGAGCAGTGCTTC | CASSLAGTPPLEQCF
TRBJ1-1 | TRBV5-4 | TRBD1 | few | TGTGCCAGCAGCCTGGGGGACAGGGACACTGAAGCTTTCTTT | CASSLGDRDTEAFF
TRBJ1-3 | TRBV28 | - | - | TGTGCCAGCAGCACCTACGATGGAAACACCATATATTTT | CASSTYDGNTIYF
TRBJ2-3 | TRBV5-5 | - | - | TGTGCCAGCAGCCCCGGACTTCTTACAGATACGCAGTATTTT | CASSPGLLTDTQYF
TRBJ1-4 | TRBV5-1 | - | - | TGCGCCAGCAGCTTGGAGGGGATTAGGAATGAAAAACTGTTTTTT | CASSLEGIRNEKLFF
TRBJ1-1 | TRBV18 | - | - | TGTGCCAGCTCACCGGAGGGTCGGGCAGCGCCGAACACTGAAGCTTTCTTT | CASSPEGRAAPNTEAFF
TRBJ1-2 | TRBV5-1 | TRBD1 | - | TGCGCCAGCAGCGCAGGACAGGGGGCGGAAGGCTACACCTTC | CASSAGQGAEGYTF
TRBJ2-3 | TRBV5-1 | - | - | TGCGCCAGCAGCTTGAGGGGTCTGGCAGATACGCAGTATTTT | CASSLRGLADTQYF
TRBJ1-2 | TRBV6-1 | TRBD1 | - | TGTGCCAGCAGTGGAAGGACAGGACCTCAAACCTATGGCTACACCTTC | CASSGRTGPQTYGYTF
TRBJ2-6 | TRBV4-3 | - | - | TGCGCCAGCAGCCTTGATCACGGGACTTCCCTCTCTGGGGCCAACGTCCTGACTTTC | CASSLDHGTSLSGANVLTF
TRBJ1-2 | TRBV5-1 | - | - | TGCGCCAGCACATCAGGTCAAAGCGGGGTCACCTTC | CASTSGQSGVTF
TRBJ2-3 | TRBV5-4 | - | few | TGTGCCAGCAGCAGGGGCGCGGACCTCACAGATACGCAGTATTTT | CASSRGADLTDTQYF
TRBJ2-1 | TRBV27 | TRBD2 | - | TGTGCCAGCAGTCAGACTAGCGGGAGGTACTACAATGAGCAGTTCTTC | CASSQTSGRYYNEQFF
TRBJ1-1 | TRBV5-1 | - | - | TGCGCCAGCAGCCATGGAGGAGTGCTTGGGAACACTGAAGCTTTCTTT | CASSHGGVLGNTEAFF
TRBJ2-7 | TRBV27 | TRBD1 | - | TGTGCCAGCAGCCCACCGATGACAGGGGCCTACGAGCAGTACTTC | CASSPPMTGAYEQYF
TRBJ2-5 | TRBV30 | TRBD2 | - | TGTGCCTGGGCCCCCCGGGGGACTAGCAGGGAGACCCAGTACTTC | CAWAPRGTSRETQYF
TRBJ1-1 | TRBV2 | - | - | TGTGCCAGCAAGGAGGGGCCCGTGAACACTGAAGCTTTCTTT | CASKEGPVNTEAFF
TRBJ2-5 | TRBV7-7 | - | - | TGTGCTAGCAGCTTAGGCCGCGATCAAGAGACCCAGTACTTC | CASSLGRDQETQYF
TRBJ2-7 | TRBV27 | TRBD2 | - | TGTGCCAGCAGTTTATGTTTCAGACTAGCGGGTACCTACGAGCAGTACTTC | CASSLCFRLAGTYEQYF
TRBJ1-2 | TRBV6-5 | - | - | TGTGCCAGCAGCCAGGACAGATACTATGGCTACACCTTC | CASSQDRYYGYTF
TRBJ2-3 | TRBV27 | - | - | TGTGCCAGCAGCCCGAAAGCGTCTCGTAGCACAGATACGCAGTATTTT | CASSPKASRSTDTQYF
TRBJ1-5 | TRBV2 | TRBD1 | - | TGTGCCAGCAGTTCTCTGGACAGGGGGTCTCAGCCCCAGCATTTT | CASSSLDRGSQPQHF
TRBJ2-1 | TRBV5-1 | TRBD2 | - | TGCGCCAGCAGCTTGGGACTAGCGACAAACAATGAGCAGTTCTTC | CASSLGLATNNEQFF
TRBJ1-4 | TRBV6-6 | - | - | TGTGCCAGCAGTTACTCGGCGGGAGCAACTAATGAAAAACTGTTTTTT | CASSYSAGATNEKLFF
TRBJ2-1 | TRBV7-7 | TRBD2 | - | TGTGCCAGCAGCGTGACTAGCGGGTCTGAGCAGTTCTTC | CASSVTSGSEQFF
TRBJ2-5 | TRBV2 | - | - | TGTGCCACCCCAGGGGCCCTAACCGAGACCCAGTACTTC | CATPGALTETQYF
TRBJ2-7 | TRBV11-2 | TRBD2 | - | TGTGCCAGCAGCTCCCGGACTAGCACCTACGAGCAGTACTTC | CASSSRTSTYEQYF
TRBJ2-6 | TRBV2 | TRBD1 | - | TGTGCCAGCAGCCAAAACAGGGGCTCTGGGGCCAACGTCCTGACTTTC | CASSQNRGSGANVLTF
TRBJ1-2 | TRBV30 | TRBD1 | few | TGTGCCTGGACCAGGGACAGCTATGGGGGCTACACCTTC | CAWTRDSYGGYTF
TRBJ1-1 | TRBV19 | - | - | TGTGCCAGTAGTATACAGGTGAACACTGAAGCTTTCTTT | CASSIQVNTEAFF
TRBJ1-5 | TRBV9 | TRBD1 | few | TGTGCCAGCAGCGTGGGGACAGCAAATCAGCCCCAGCATTTT | CASSVGTANQPQHF
TRBJ1-5 | TRBV6-6 | - | few | TGTGCCAGCAGTTACCTGCAGGGGAGCAATCAGCCCCAGCATTTT | CASSYLQGSNQPQHF
TRBJ2-7 | TRBV4-3 | - | - | TGCGCCAGCAGCCAAGTCAGGGACTACGAGCAGTACTTC | CASSQVRDYEQYF
TRBJ1-5 | TRBV2 | TRBD1 | - | TGTGCCAGCAGTCGGGACAGTTATGGCAATCAGCCCCAGCATTTT | CASSRDSYGNQPQHF
TRBJ1-2 | TRBV28 | TRBD1 | few | TGTGCCAGCAGACCATCCAGGGGGCGATCCGGCTACACCTTC | CASRPSRGRSGYTF
TRBJ2-1 | TRBV7-8 | - | - | TGTGCCAGCAGCCATAGGGGCAATGAGCAGTTCTTC | CASSHRGNEQFF
TRBJ2-2 | TRBV7-3 | - | - | TGTGCCAGCAGCCCTCGGGACGCTCCGCGGGACGGGGAGCTGTTTTTT | CASSPRDAPRDGELFF
TRBJ1-1 | TRBV6-6 | TRBD1 | - | TGTGCCAGCAGTTACACCGGGACAGGGGGATTGGAAGCTTTCTTT | CASSYTGTGGLEAFF
TRBJ2-2 | TRBV5-1 | - | - | TGCGCCAGCAGCTTGGACAGGGTCACCGGGGAGCTGTTTTTT | CASSLDRVTGELFF
TRBJ2-5 | TRBV5-1 | TRBD1 | - | TGCGCCAGCAGCCGGCCGGGACAGTTACAAGAGACCCAGTACTTC | CASSRPGQLQETQYF
TRBJ1-2 | TRBV10-1 | - | once | TGCGCCAGCAGTCGGGACACCTCCAACTATGGCTACACCTTC | CASSRDTSNYGYTF
TRBJ2-3 | TRBV5-1 | - | - | TGCGCCAGCAGCTATTCTAGCCCCCCGACAGATACGCAGTATTTT | CASSYSSPPTDTQYF
TRBJ2-2 | TRBV11-2 | - | - | TGTGCCAGCAGCTTAGATGCGGACACCGGGGAGCTGTTTTTT | CASSLDADTGELFF